What follows is one T cell receptor (beta chain) and its context. What it binds is unknown. A deep-level run was used for the assay. Repertoires were generated with immunoSEQ multiplex PCR, while TCRdb's copy carries only in-frame clones and drops some. The data show about 1 million clones, around 75% seen once. The data stem from a study of shared clonotypes between healthy human individuals. Regarding the study as a whole: Clonotypes shared by all four sorted-subset donors had higher generation probabilities than non-shared clonotypes. Sampling covered blood only; tissue repertoires likely differ. Despite large depth, sorted-subset datasets appeared incompletely sequenced.

V was cut by 0 bases and J by 2 bases, with 15 bases left in between. The CDR3 consists of 17 residues. The germline V gene encodes CDR1 LGHNA and CDR2 YSLEER. The origin of this receptor is a man in his late teens or twenties in good health. The sample consisted of memory CD4+ T cells sorted from blood. The subset: CD45RA-negative fraction. The chain carries TRBV4-3 and TRBJ2-3; no definite D call. The CDR3 DNA reads as TGCGCCAGCAGCCAAGACGTACGGGTTACCTTCACAGATACGCAGTATTTT. Translation gives CASSQDVRVTFTDTQYF.